The text below deals with one T cell receptor (beta chain). Its antigen is undetermined. This specimen belongs to a study of cytomegalovirus exposure and HLA in healthy donors. CDR1 is GTSNPN and CDR2 is SVGIG in the germline V gene (reference sequence). The CDR3 consists of 13 residues. V shed 2 bases and J shed 0 bases, with 5 bases lying between them. In nominal health when sampled, donors likely had unrecorded immune exposures nonetheless. Study findings and constraints: Researchers left out some V segments, among them TRBV6-2 and TRBV6-3, as indistinguishable. Analysis was carried out at a later point, and it linked a missense DCLRE1C variant to TCR beta V- and J-gene trimming.

PCR used 60 Vbeta primers and 13 Jbeta primers. The method was immunoSEQ multiplex PCR; TCRdb's version includes in-frame clones alone and lacks a portion of them. The sample records 150,000 to 200,000 clones, over 75% being singletons. The sequence was collected from a woman between 50 and 59 years old in good health and CMV-seronegative. The chain carries TRBV30 and TRBJ1-3; D unclear. The sequenced material came from PBMCs. The CDR3 sequence is CAWSWPSGNTIYF. For the CDR3, the DNA is TGTGCCTGGAGTTGGCCCTCTGGAAACACCATATATTTT.